The 21 T cell receptor beta chains below come from one sample, sequenced in a study of T-cell memory formation after mild COVID-19. In TCRdb, the 5' RACE reads were re-called with MiXCR into one record per CDR3 protein. The sample includes 550,000 to 600,000 distinct CDR3 sequences, approximately 15% seen only once; the top ten take roughly 8%. Sequences were obtained from PBMCs or a T cell subset sorted from them (not recorded which). The receptors derive from an adult woman who had mild COVID-19 (a few samples of this study predate the infection). Cell type and time point are not known.

The rearrangement joins TRBV7-3 to TRBJ2-1; 12 nucleotides match TRBD2. The CDR3 spans 18 residues. Unmatched junction bases numbered 12, after V lost 2 bases and J lost 7 bases. The germline CDR1 and CDR2 sequences are SGHTA and FQGTGA. Here the CDR3 DNA reads TGTGCCAGCAGCTTAGTTCCCCTAGCGGGGGGGGAAGGTAATGAGCAGTTCTTC. Protein: CASSLVPLAGGEGNEQFF.

J is TRBJ1-1 and V is TRBV5-4; TRBD1 might be the D (5 bases). The length of the CDR3 is 13 residues. V was trimmed by 4 bases and J by 3 bases, leaving 10 bases between them. Germline assignment: CDR1 SGHNT and CDR2 YYREEE (reference sequence). CDR3 loop: CASSRGPDTEAFF. The CDR3 coding sequence is TGTGCCAGCAGCCGGGGACCGGACACTGAAGCTTTCTTT.

The chain combines TRBV30 with TRBJ2-1, with 8 bases matching TRBD1. The CDR3 consists of 14 residues. Germline CDR1 is GTSNPN and CDR2 is SVGIG (reference sequence). V lost 7 bases to trimming and J lost 0 bases; unmatched junction nucleotides: 5. CDR3 coding DNA: TGTGCCTCAACCAGGGGGCTCTCCTACAATGAGCAGTTCTTC. Protein: CASTRGLSYNEQFF.

Concerning this clonotype itself: It may be a read error: a sequence one base away is much more abundant. The gene calls are TRBV7-2 and TRBJ2-5, with D maybe TRBD2 (6 bases). This CDR3 comprises 12 residues. The germline V gene encodes CDR1 SGHTA and CDR2 FQGNSA. Deletions cut 8 bases from V and 2 bases from J, with 9 bases between. The CDR3 DNA sequence: TGTGCCAGCGGCCGGGGGCAAGAGACCCAGTACTTC. Protein product: CASGRGQETQYF.

The chain joins TRBV7-9 to TRBJ2-1; D may be TRBD1 (5 bases). This CDR3 has 19 amino acids. Germline V gene sequence: CDR1 SEHNR, CDR2 FQNEAQ (reference sequence). Between the trimmed V and J ends, which lost 4 bases and 5 bases, there was a span of 27 bases. The CDR3 DNA follows: TGTGCCAGCAGCTCAATCCCTTCGCCCGTCAGGGTACGAGACAATGAGCAGTTCTTC. Translating it yields CASSSIPSPVRVRDNEQFF.

The sample holds a few counts of this clonotype. The germline gene is not matched at one end of the junction; a read error may be the cause. The V and J genes are TRBV12-3 or TRBV12-4 and TRBJ1-1, with 9 bases lining up with TRBD1. The CDR3 totals 11 residues. This CDR3 is CASRSFLTGGF. As DNA, the CDR3 is TGTGCCAGCAGATCGTTTCTGACAGGGGGGTTT.

The V gene is TRBV29-1, the J gene TRBJ2-2; D is uncertain. With 6 bases removed from V and 1 base from J, the gap between germline ends came to 9 bases. The CDR3 loop spans 13 amino acids. From germline, CDR1 is SQVTM and CDR2 ANQGSEA. CDR3 residues: CSVATVNTGELFF. DNA of the CDR3: TGCAGCGTGGCGACGGTGAACACCGGGGAGCTGTTTTTT.

The rearrangement joins TRBV12-3 or TRBV12-4 to TRBJ2-1; TRBD2 aligns across 7 bases. With 5 bases clipped from V and 5 bases from J, the junction kept 6 bases outside the gene matches. The CDR3 has 14 amino acids. The CDR3 sequence: CASSGGGMDNEQFF. CDR3 nucleotide sequence: TGTGCCAGCAGTGGGGGGGGGATGGACAATGAGCAGTTCTTC.

The rearrangement uses TRBV5-4 and TRBJ1-6; 12 nucleotides match TRBD1. This CDR3 spans 16 amino acids. Germline loops: CDR1 SGHNT, CDR2 YYREEE (reference sequence). Losses at the gene ends were 0 bases for V and 9 bases for J; bases not matched to a gene: 4. Written as DNA, the CDR3 is TGTGCCAGCAGCTTGGGCGGGACAGGGGGCGCTTCACCCCTCCACTTT. Amino acids: CASSLGGTGGASPLHF. The entire variable domain, with the rest obtained from reference TRBV5-4 and TRBJ1-6, is as follows: ETGVTQSPTHLIKTRGQQVTLRCSSQSGHNTVSWYQQALGQGPQFIFQYYREEENGRGNFPPRFSGLQFPNYSSELNVNALELDDSALYLCASSLGGTGGASPLHFGNGTRLTVT.

The chain is built from TRBV12-3 or TRBV12-4 and TRBJ1-3; no definite D call. The CDR3 has 15 residues. Trimming pared 5 bases from V and 0 bases from J, leaving 11 bases between. CDR3 sequence: CASSPQAFSGNTIYF. Written as DNA, the CDR3 is TGTGCCAGCAGTCCTCAGGCTTTCTCTGGAAACACCATATATTTT.

This clonotype has a count of ten or more. The rearrangement uses TRBV20-1 and TRBJ2-1; D not certain. The CDR3 contains 15 residues. Trimming cost V 6 bases and J 6 bases, with 21 bases left between them. Germline CDR1 DFQATT, CDR2 SNEGSKA (reference sequence). The CDR3 nucleotides read TGCAGTGCCCCGCTGGGGAATAGCCGGCTCAATGAGCAGTTCTTC. This translates into CSAPLGNSRLNEQFF.

This rearrangement joins TRBV30 to TRBJ2-3; TRBD2 agrees at 7 bases. The CDR3 covers 14 residues. The ends lost 0 bases at V and 6 bases at J; junction bases unmatched: 6. Germline assignment: CDR1 GTSNPN and CDR2 SVGIG (reference sequence). The CDR3 sequence: CAWSVGGSLDTQYF. As DNA, the CDR3 is TGTGCCTGGAGTGTAGGCGGGAGTCTGGATACGCAGTATTTT.

The CDR3 region is CATSQFTGELFF. The DNA for the CDR3 is TGTGCCACCAGCCAGTTCACCGGGGAGCTGTTTTTT. The chain employs TRBV24-1 and TRBJ2-2; D uncertain. The CDR3 runs 12 residues. The V and J ends lost 7 bases and 4 bases respectively, with 6 bases between them. Germline V gene sequence: CDR1 KGHDR, CDR2 SFDVKD.

This chain connects TRBV2 to TRBJ2-3; D remains unclear. Germline-derived CDR1 and CDR2 are SNHLY and FYNNEI. This CDR3 comprises 16 residues. The germline V and J ends were trimmed by 8 bases and 6 bases, with 24 bases remaining between them. CDR3 DNA sequence: TGTGCCAGCCACCCCGGACCGGCGTCGAGGTGGGATACGCAGTATTTT. It yields the protein CASHPGPASRWDTQYF.

This clonotype was detected a few times. The CDR3 bases are TGTGCCAGTAGACCAACTCCTCTCGACACAGATACGCAGTATTTT. Its translation: CASRPTPLDTDTQYF. The rearrangement links TRBV19 to TRBJ2-3, with unresolved D. V was cut by 6 bases and J by 2 bases, with 15 bases left in between. CDR3 size: 15 residues. Germline-derived CDR1 and CDR2 are LNHDA and SQIVND (reference sequence).

The chain couples TRBV10-3 to TRBJ1-2; 8 bases line up with TRBD1. The J segment lost 7 bases and the V segment lost 4 bases, leaving 5 bases of the junction unmatched. CDR1 and CDR2 from the germline V gene are ENHRY and SYGVKD. The CDR3 covers 13 residues. The CDR3 is CAISGGRGLGYTF. The CDR3, as DNA: TGTGCCATCAGTGGAGGCAGGGGGCTTGGCTACACCTTC.

V gene TRBV7-2 combines with J gene TRBJ2-7; 11 bases line up with TRBD2. Germline CDR1 SGHTA, CDR2 FQGNSA. Trimming removed 2 bases from V and 7 bases from J; junction bases left unmatched: 13. This CDR3 contains 17 residues. This CDR3 reads CASSLTALSGRAGEQYF. The CDR3 DNA is TGTGCCAGCAGCTTAACGGCCCTTAGCGGGAGGGCGGGGGAGCAGTACTTC.

The genes are TRBV15 and TRBJ2-3; 8 bases agree with TRBD1. This CDR3 spans 16 amino acids. V gave up 6 bases and J gave up 2 bases; unmatched junction bases: 10. Germline V lookup: CDR1 LNHNV, CDR2 YYDKDF (reference sequence). CDR3 region: CATRGSPGQATDTQYF. The CDR3 nucleotides are TGTGCCACCAGAGGGTCCCCGGGACAGGCCACAGATACGCAGTATTTT.

The chain links TRBV12-3 or TRBV12-4 to TRBJ1-4; the D is unclear. The ends were cut back, 6 bases at V and 4 bases at J, with 18 bases in the middle. CDR3 size: 16 residues. The CDR3 protein is CASRIDLPGDNEKLFF. Here the CDR3 DNA reads TGTGCCAGCAGGATTGACCTTCCGGGTGATAATGAAAAACTGTTTTTT.

This clonotype appeared a few times. This chain uses TRBV2 with TRBJ1-6, with D unclear. Per germline, CDR1 SNHLY and CDR2 FYNNEI. Trimming removed 3 bases from V and 5 bases from J, with 8 bases in between. The CDR3 runs 14 residues. CDR3 protein: CASSDKRDNSPLHF. CDR3 nucleotide sequence: TGTGCCAGCAGTGACAAGCGGGATAATTCACCCCTCCACTTT.

This clonotype has a handful of counts. V usage is TRBV24-1 and J usage is TRBJ2-1, with 9 bases aligning to TRBD1. V was pared by 4 bases and J by 5 bases, with 8 bases of the junction left unmatched. The CDR3 contains 16 residues. Germline V lookup: CDR1 KGHDR, CDR2 SFDVKD. DNA for the CDR3: TGTGCCACCAGTGACCCACAGGGGGCTCGCCACAATGAGCAGTTCTTC. Translation gives CATSDPQGARHNEQFF.